The T cell receptor (beta chain) under discussion was sequenced for a study of untreated major depressive disorder. Study-wide results and limits: In every subject, the five largest TRBV05-01 clones were private. CD4+ T cells from depressed patients used TRBV05-01 (Vbeta 5.1) more often than controls.

Blood, 30 to 35 ml, was drawn into EDTA tubes. Thawed PBMCs underwent magnetic negative selection for CD4+ T cells. Assay: immunoSEQ multiplex PCR; the TCRdb copy retains only in-frame clones and omits some. This sample has 20,000 to 25,000 clones; more than 70% occur once, and the top ten carry 4.5% to 6%. V lost 4 bases and J 0 bases, leaving 12 bases between the germline ends. From germline, CDR1 is LGHNA and CDR2 YSLEER. The CDR3 consists of 16 residues. Of note for this clone: Its matching antigen is unknown.

The receptor was derived from a woman aged 25 to 45 in good health. Sequenced input: CD4+ T cells from PBMCs. J is TRBJ1-4 and V is TRBV4-3, with D hard to call. The CDR3 DNA follows: TGCGCCAGCAGCCCGATGTACAGAGCAACTAATGAAAAACTGTTTTTT. Its protein is CASSPMYRATNEKLFF.